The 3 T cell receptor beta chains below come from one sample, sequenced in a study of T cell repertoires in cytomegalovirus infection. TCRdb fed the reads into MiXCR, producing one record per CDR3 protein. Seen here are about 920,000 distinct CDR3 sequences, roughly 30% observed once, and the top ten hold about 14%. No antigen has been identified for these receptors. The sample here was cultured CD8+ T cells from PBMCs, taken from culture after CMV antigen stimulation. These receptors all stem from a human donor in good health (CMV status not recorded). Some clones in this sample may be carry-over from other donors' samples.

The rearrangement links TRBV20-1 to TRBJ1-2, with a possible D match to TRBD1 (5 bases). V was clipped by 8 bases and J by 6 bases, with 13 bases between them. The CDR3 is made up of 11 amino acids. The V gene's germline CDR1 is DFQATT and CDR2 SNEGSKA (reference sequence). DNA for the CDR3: TGCAGTTCCCAGGGTTTGCATGGCTACACCTTC. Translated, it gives CSSQGLHGYTF.

CDR3 amino acids: CASSYSLRGGYTF. The CDR3 nucleotides read TGTGCCAGCAGTTACAGCTTACGTGGTGGCTACACCTTC. The genes are TRBV12-3 or TRBV12-4 and TRBJ1-2; D ambiguous. With 4 bases removed from V and 7 bases from J, the gap between germline ends came to 13 bases. This CDR3 is 13 amino acids long.

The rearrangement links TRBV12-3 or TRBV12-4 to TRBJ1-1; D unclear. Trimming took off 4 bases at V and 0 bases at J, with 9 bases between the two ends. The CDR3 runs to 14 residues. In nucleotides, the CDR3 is TGTGCCAGCAGTTGGTCCCGAATGAACACTGAAGCTTTCTTT. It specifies CASSWSRMNTEAFF.